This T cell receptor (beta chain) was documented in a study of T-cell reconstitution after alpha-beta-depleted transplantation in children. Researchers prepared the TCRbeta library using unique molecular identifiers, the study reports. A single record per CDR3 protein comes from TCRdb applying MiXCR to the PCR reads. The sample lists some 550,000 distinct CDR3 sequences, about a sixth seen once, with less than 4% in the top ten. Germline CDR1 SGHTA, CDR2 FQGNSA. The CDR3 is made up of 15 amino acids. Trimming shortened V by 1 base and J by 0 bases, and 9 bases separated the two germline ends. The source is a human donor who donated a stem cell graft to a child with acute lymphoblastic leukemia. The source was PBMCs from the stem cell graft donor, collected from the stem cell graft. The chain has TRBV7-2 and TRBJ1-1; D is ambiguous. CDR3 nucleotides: TGTGCCAGCAGCTTAGGTTCTACCATGAACACTGAAGCTTTCTTT. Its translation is CASSLGSTMNTEAFF. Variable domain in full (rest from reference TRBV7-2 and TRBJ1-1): GAGVSQSPSNKVTEKGKDVELRCDPISGHTALYWYRQSLGQGLEFLIYFQGNSAPDKSGLPSDRFSAERTGGSVSTLTIQRTQQEDSAVYLCASSLGSTMNTEAFFGQGTRLTVV.